The 25 T cell receptor beta chains listed next were all sequenced from one sample in a study of prognosis after radiotherapy for stage I lung cancer. TCR beta CDR3 amplification from genomic DNA was performed by two-round multiplex PCR. The use of primers specific to each TRBV and TRBJ gene characterized first-round PCR. TCRdb re-analysed the multiplex PCR reads in MiXCR, keeping a single row per CDR3 protein. This sample has under 15,000 distinct CDR3 sequences; 45% to 65% occur once, and the top ten carry roughly 19%. The sequencing used PBMCs, collected before or after stereotactic body radiation therapy (not recorded which). These receptors came from a donor of 50 years or more with non-small cell lung cancer.

This clonotype rates as medium-sized. The CDR3 reads CASSSTGSSGANVLTF. As DNA, the CDR3 is TGTGCCAGCAGTTCGACAGGGTCCTCTGGGGCCAACGTCCTGACTTTC. The V gene is TRBV28, the J gene TRBJ2-6, with 7 bases fitting TRBD1. Germline V gene sequence: CDR1 MDHEN, CDR2 SYDVKM. CDR3 size: 16 residues. The ends lost 4 bases at V and 0 bases at J; junction bases unmatched: 3.

By share of the sample, this clonotype is medium-sized. The chain combines TRBV20-1 with TRBJ1-6; possible D gene TRBD1, 5 bases. This CDR3 comprises 18 residues. Per germline, CDR1 DFQATT and CDR2 SNEGSKA (reference sequence). Trimming shortened V by 3 bases and J by 6 bases, and 24 bases separated the two germline ends. The CDR3 region is CSASPFVGTRRGNSPLHF. In DNA form, the CDR3 reads TGCAGTGCTAGCCCCTTTGTAGGGACGAGGAGAGGTAATTCACCCCTCCACTTT.

This clonotype was observed once. J is TRBJ1-2 and V is TRBV5-1; D gene uncertain. The CDR3 sequence is 13 residues long. Trimming took off 5 bases at V and 2 bases at J, with 10 bases between the two ends. Germline loops: CDR1 SGHRS, CDR2 YFSETQ. In nucleotides, the CDR3 is TGCGCCAGCAGGGCCAGACTAAACTATGGCTACACCTTC. It is translated as CASRARLNYGYTF.

V is TRBV20-1 and J is TRBJ1-2; 8 nucleotides agree with TRBD1. Per germline, CDR1 DFQATT and CDR2 SNEGSKA (reference sequence). CDR3 length: 11 residues. CDR3 amino acids: CTVQGVYGYTF. The CDR3 DNA follows: TGCACTGTACAGGGGGTCTATGGCTACACCTTC.

The CDR3 region is CASSGRPSSSYEQYF. The CDR3 DNA is TGTGCCAGCAGTGGACGTCCCAGCAGCTCCTACGAGCAGTACTTC. V and J are TRBV25-1 and TRBJ2-7; D remains ambiguous. The CDR3 totals 15 residues. V was cut by 4 bases and J by 0 bases, with 13 bases left in between. Germline values: CDR1 MGHDK, CDR2 SYGVNS.

The V gene is TRBV11-2, the J gene TRBJ1-1; tentative D call: TRBD1 (5 bases). The CDR3 is 13 residues long. Germline assignment: CDR1 SGHAT and CDR2 FQNNGV. V was trimmed by 2 bases and J by 10 bases, leaving 14 bases between them. The chain's CDR3 is CASSLRGSPTAFF. The CDR3 bases are TGTGCCAGCAGCTTAAGGGGATCCCCGACAGCTTTCTTT.

The CDR3 spells CASSTGQGLGYTF. The DNA for the CDR3 is TGTGCCAGCAGCACGGGACAGGGGTTAGGCTACACCTTC. This chain uses TRBV7-9 with TRBJ1-2; 10 positions agree with TRBD1. The J segment lost 8 bases and the V segment lost 5 bases, leaving 5 bases of the junction unmatched. CDR1 is SEHNR and CDR2 is FQNEAQ in the germline V gene (reference sequence). The CDR3 runs to 13 residues.

By frequency in the sample, this clonotype is medium-sized. The chain employs TRBV12-3 or TRBV12-4 and TRBJ2-2; 11 bases are shared with TRBD2. V was clipped by 7 bases and J by 5 bases; unmatched bases: 6. The CDR3 is made up of 15 amino acids. CDR3 protein: CASTSGTSGTGELFF. DNA of the CDR3: TGTGCCAGCACCTCCGGGACTAGCGGTACCGGGGAGCTGTTTTTT.

This clonotype counts as medium-sized. The chain uses TRBV5-4 and TRBJ2-2, with 7 bases identical to TRBD2. The junction had 10 bases not matched to a gene; V was cut back by 0 bases and J by 5 bases. Germline V gene data show CDR1 as SGHNT and CDR2 as YYREEE (reference sequence). The CDR3 runs to 17 residues. The CDR3 here is CASSLAWGAGSTGELFF. The CDR3 DNA is TGTGCCAGCAGCTTGGCCTGGGGAGCGGGATCGACCGGGGAGCTGTTTTTT.

In its sample, this clonotype was seen many times. The chain employs TRBV3-1 and TRBJ1-2, with D uncertain. The germline V and J ends were trimmed by 4 bases and 2 bases, with 11 bases remaining between them. The V gene's germline CDR1 is LGHDT and CDR2 YNNKEL (reference sequence). The CDR3 is 14 residues long. The CDR3 loop is CASSPRASNYGYTF. For the CDR3, the DNA is TGTGCCAGCAGCCCTCGGGCTTCCAACTATGGCTACACCTTC.

The chain joins TRBV12-5 to TRBJ2-3; possibly TRBD1 for D (5 bases). Trimming stripped 5 bases from V and 7 bases from J, with 16 bases between. CDR3 length: 14 amino acids. Germline V CDR1 and CDR2: LGHNT, FRNRAP. CDR3 DNA sequence: TGTGCTAGTGGTCTTTATGGGGCTGGAAATACGCAGTATTTT. It codes for CASGLYGAGNTQYF.

There are many counts of this clonotype. The genes are TRBV4-2 and TRBJ1-1, with D possibly matching TRBD1 (6 bases). CDR1 LGHNA and CDR2 YNFKEQ come from the germline V gene. This CDR3 is 14 amino acids long. The V and J ends lost 1 base and 2 bases respectively, with 8 bases between them. CDR3 amino acids: CASSQARGNTEAFF. The CDR3 DNA follows: TGTGCCAGCAGCCAAGCCAGGGGTAACACTGAAGCTTTCTTT.

This clonotype is labeled medium-sized. V gene TRBV30 combines with J gene TRBJ2-1; tentatively, D is TRBD2 (6 bases). The CDR3 sequence is 15 residues long. Germline assignment: CDR1 GTSNPN and CDR2 SVGIG (reference sequence). V lost 0 bases and J lost 2, with 11 bases in between. Written as DNA, the CDR3 is TGTGCCTGGAGTGTAGGTAGCGGAACCTACAATGAGCAGTTCTTC. Translating it yields CAWSVGSGTYNEQFF.

The CDR3 DNA sequence: TGTGCCAGCAGCTTATCAGGGGGCAGGAAGACCCAGTACTTC. Amino acid sequence: CASSLSGGRKTQYF. The chain employs TRBV5-6 and TRBJ2-5, with 8 bases identical to TRBD1. With V trimmed by 2 bases and J by 6 bases, 6 bases remained unmatched. The CDR3 is 14 residues long. Germline V gene sequence: CDR1 SGHDT, CDR2 YYEEEE.

This clonotype showed up just once. This sequence is one base from a far larger clone and is likely a read error. The rearrangement uses TRBV24-1 and TRBJ2-5; 7 nucleotides align to TRBD2. The tail of the sequence fits TRBJ2-1 better, so the J call may be wrong. Germline V gene lookup returns CDR1 KGHDR and CDR2 SFDVKD. This CDR3 region has 15 residues. CDR3 region: CATSDLRLSGGRQFF. The DNA for the CDR3 is TGTGCCACCAGTGATTTGCGGCTATCGGGGGGTCGGCAGTTCTTC.

The rearrangement links TRBV6-2 or TRBV6-3 to TRBJ2-7, with D perhaps TRBD1 (5 bases). The CDR3 is 14 residues long. Trimming pared 4 bases from V and 9 bases from J, leaving 19 bases between. In germline, CDR1 is MNHEY, CDR2 SVGEGT. In DNA form, the CDR3 reads TGTGCCAGCAGTTTAATGGACATGGGGCCCATGCAGTACTTC. Translating gives CASSLMDMGPMQYF.

As to this clonotype: Germline is not matched at one junction end, which may reflect a read error. The chain has TRBV10-3 and TRBJ2-3; maybe TRBD2 (5 bases). Germline CDR1 is ENHRY and CDR2 is SYGVKD. This CDR3 contains 14 residues. CDR3 amino acids: CAARAAMFTYTQYF. Here the CDR3 DNA reads TGTGCCGCGAGGGCGGCCATGTTCACATATACGCAGTATTTT.

By its share, this clonotype is medium-sized. The rearrangement links TRBV20-1 to TRBJ2-3; TRBD2 aligns across 7 bases. The CDR3 totals 12 residues. The germline gives CDR1 DFQATT, CDR2 SNEGSKA (reference sequence). With 4 bases clipped from V and 4 bases from J, the junction kept 2 bases outside the gene matches. CDR3 nucleotides: TGCAGTGCTAAGCTAGCGGCAGATACGCAGTATTTT. This codes for CSAKLAADTQYF.

This clonotype was seen ten or more times. The rearrangement uses TRBV12-3 or TRBV12-4 and TRBJ2-5; 7 nucleotides match TRBD2. The CDR3 contains 14 residues. V was clipped by 3 bases and J by 2 bases; unmatched bases: 3. The CDR3 spells CASSLGGGQETQYF. CDR3 nucleotide sequence: TGTGCCAGCAGTTTGGGGGGAGGGCAAGAGACCCAGTACTTC.

Within the sample, this clonotype is medium-sized. The rearrangement uses TRBV11-2 and TRBJ2-1; 8 bases agree with TRBD1. V shed 1 base, J shed 7 bases, and the junction held 6 bases outside the gene matches. Germline V gene data show CDR1 as SGHAT and CDR2 as FQNNGV. The CDR3 has 15 amino acids. The CDR3 DNA sequence: TGTGCCAGCAGCTTAGGTAGCAGGGGGCTGAATGAGCAGTTCTTC. It encodes CASSLGSRGLNEQFF.

The CDR3 nucleotides read TGTGCCAGCAGTTCAGCGGGTGTGGCCTACAATGAGCAGTTCTTC. It is translated as CASSSAGVAYNEQFF. J is TRBJ2-1 and V is TRBV28, with D possibly matching TRBD2 (6 bases). Germline lookup yields CDR1 MDHEN and CDR2 SYDVKM. The CDR3 extends over 15 amino acids. Trimming left V 4 bases short and J 2 bases short, with 12 bases between.

The rearrangement joins TRBV7-3 to TRBJ2-3; 7 nucleotides match TRBD2. V shed 2 bases and J 4 bases; nucleotides not matched to a gene: 3. The CDR3 consists of 14 residues. Germline values: CDR1 SGHTA, CDR2 FQGTGA. CDR3: CASSLAGAPDTQYF. The DNA of the CDR3 is TGTGCCAGCAGCTTAGCGGGAGCCCCAGATACGCAGTATTTT.

The V call is TRBV6-2 or TRBV6-3, the J call TRBJ1-1; 9 positions match TRBD1. The ends lost 8 bases at V and 7 bases at J; junction bases unmatched: 8. Germline V CDR1 and CDR2: MNHEY, SVGEGT. The CDR3 consists of 13 residues. DNA for the CDR3: TGTGCCAGCTGCTGGGGACAGGGCAATGAAGCTTTCTTT. Amino acids: CASCWGQGNEAFF.

The V call is TRBV5-1, the J call TRBJ2-3; perhaps TRBD2 as D (6 bases). CDR1 and CDR2 (germline): SGHRS, YFSETQ. The CDR3 sequence is 15 residues long. V was pared by 4 bases and J by 4 bases, with 16 bases between. The CDR3 nucleotides read TGCGCCAGCAGCCCGAACCCCACGGGAGCAGATACGCAGTATTTT. This codes for CASSPNPTGADTQYF.

This clonotype was seen ten or more times. The chain joins TRBV5-1 to TRBJ1-3; no clear D. V lost 4 bases and J lost 4, with 12 bases in between. Germline CDR1 reads SGHRS; CDR2 reads YFSETQ. This CDR3 comprises 14 residues. CDR3 DNA: TGCGCCAGCAGCCCCCTCTCCGGAGGAAACACCATATATTTT. This encodes CASSPLSGGNTIYF. The full variable domain, rest sourced from reference TRBV5-1 and TRBJ1-3, is KAGVTQTPRYLIKTRGQQVTLSCSPISGHRSVSWYQQTPGQGLQFLFEYFSETQRNKGNFPGRFSGRQFSNSRSEMNVSTLELGDSALYLCASSPLSGGNTIYFGEGSWLTVV.